These T cell receptor beta chains were read from a single sample in a study of T-cell reconstitution after alpha-beta-depleted transplantation in children. TCRdb itself ran the PCR reads through MiXCR, one entry per CDR3 protein. The sample carries approximately 400,000 distinct CDR3 sequences, roughly 17% recorded once. The specimen was PBMCs, mostly from graft donor cells, collected 360 days after TCRalphabeta/CD19-depleted stem cell transplant. The receptors here all came from a boy less than two years old who had a stem cell transplant for Wiskott-Aldrich syndrome, so the T cells may come from the graft donor. Each CDR3 is given with its conserved first and last residue. The D gene is left open where the match is weak. Some rows have no size entry. The others give once, few or many, or a class for an expanded clone.

J	D	V	size	DNA	CDR3
TRBJ2-1	-	TRBV5-1	many	TGCGCCAGCAGCTTATACCAATACAATGAGCAGTTCTTC	CASSLYQYNEQFF
TRBJ2-7	-	TRBV28	-	TGTGCCCACGGTGAGGGCTACGAGCAGTACTTC	CAHGEGYEQYF
TRBJ2-3	-	TRBV7-9	-	TGTGCCAGCTTTGAGGGAGGCACAGATACGCAGTATTTT	CASFEGGTDTQYF
TRBJ2-2	-	TRBV5-1	few	TGCGCCAGCAGCTTGGTAGGGGTCGCCGGGGAGCTGTTTTTT	CASSLVGVAGELFF
TRBJ1-5	-	TRBV20-1	-	TGCAGTGCGATGCAGGGGAATCAGCCCCAGCATTTT	CSAMQGNQPQHF
TRBJ2-7	TRBD2	TRBV7-3	-	TGTGCCAGCAGCTTAAGGTTTCCCGGACTAGCGGGAAACTACGAGCAGTACTTC	CASSLRFPGLAGNYEQYF
TRBJ2-1	TRBD2	TRBV12-3/TRBV12-4	-	TGTGCCAGCAGTCCAGCTAGCGGGGGGGCCTCCTACAATGAGCAGTTCTTC	CASSPASGGASYNEQFF
TRBJ1-2	-	TRBV20-1	-	TGCAGTGCCCCAGGGGCTGGTGGCTACACCTTC	CSAPGAGGYTF
TRBJ2-3	-	TRBV7-6	many	TGTGCCAGCAGCTTAGCGGGGTCAGATACGCAGTATTTT	CASSLAGSDTQYF
TRBJ2-7	TRBD1	TRBV11-2	few	TGTGCCAGCAGCTGGGGACAGGGTGGTTTTTACGAGCAGTACTTC	CASSWGQGGFYEQYF
TRBJ2-3	TRBD2	TRBV11-2	few	TGTGCCAGCAGCCCCGAGCGGGGGTACACAGATACGCAGTATTTT	CASSPERGYTDTQYF
TRBJ2-1	TRBD1	TRBV28	few	TGTGCCAGCAGTTCATTTTTATGGGACAGAGATTACAATGAGCAGTTCTTC	CASSSFLWDRDYNEQFF
TRBJ2-5	TRBD2	TRBV11-2	-	TGTGCCAGCAGCCGACTGGGACTAGCGGGAGTGAGGGAGACCCAGTACTTC	CASSRLGLAGVRETQYF
TRBJ2-1	TRBD1	TRBV18	-	TGTGCCAGCTCACCCTTTAGAGGAGACAGGGGGAAGAAGCAGTTCTTC	CASSPFRGDRGKKQFF
TRBJ2-1	TRBD2	TRBV24-1	few	TGTGCCACCAGTGATGTAGCGGGGGGAGATTACAATGAGCAGTTCTTC	CATSDVAGGDYNEQFF
TRBJ2-2	-	TRBV18	once	TGTGCCAGCTCATCAGGGACAAAGACCGGGGAGCTGTTTTTT	CASSSGTKTGELFF
TRBJ2-7	TRBD1	TRBV15	-	TGTGCCACCAGCAGGAACAGGGGGAAGGTAGTCTACGAGCAGTACTTC	CATSRNRGKVVYEQYF
TRBJ1-5	-	TRBV10-3	many	TGTGCCATCAGTGAGTCGATAGACTATAGCAATCAGCCCCAGCATTTT	CAISESIDYSNQPQHF
TRBJ2-3	-	TRBV10-1	-	TGCGCCAGCAGCATCGGGGGCCTGAACACAGATACGCAGTATTTT	CASSIGGLNTDTQYF
TRBJ2-7	-	TRBV10-1	few	TGCGCCAGCAAGAACCGACAGACGGGCTACGAGCAGTACTTC	CASKNRQTGYEQYF
TRBJ2-1	TRBD1	TRBV5-1	-	TGCGCCAGCAGCCCCGGGACAGTAACCTACAATGAGCAGTTCTTC	CASSPGTVTYNEQFF
TRBJ2-1	-	TRBV7-9	-	TGTGCCAGCAGCTCCAACTCCAATGAGCAGTTCTTC	CASSSNSNEQFF
TRBJ1-2	-	TRBV7-2	-	TGTGCCAGCAGCTTAGTTTCGGACTATGGCTACACCTTC	CASSLVSDYGYTF
TRBJ2-3	-	TRBV7-2	-	TGTGCCAGCAGCTTAAAAGCACTCCACACAGATACGCAGTATTTT	CASSLKALHTDTQYF
TRBJ2-2	-	TRBV13	few	TGTGCCAGCAGCCCCCGGATCACCGGGGAGCTGTTTTTT	CASSPRITGELFF
TRBJ2-6	TRBD2	TRBV11-2	few	TGTGCCAGCAGCTTAGTATTGACTAGCGGGAAAATAAACTCTGGGGCCAACGTCCTGACTTTC	CASSLVLTSGKINSGANVLTF
TRBJ2-1	TRBD2	TRBV24-1	-	TGTGCCACCAGGGGGACTAGCGGGAGTCATGAGCAGTTCTTC	CATRGTSGSHEQFF
TRBJ2-3	-	TRBV12-3/TRBV12-4	many	TGTGCCAGCAGCCTGAGCCTTGTGAGGAATACGCAGTATTTT	CASSLSLVRNTQYF
TRBJ2-3	-	TRBV24-1	-	TGTGCCACCAGTGATTTTTGGGGGCCGGGCACAGATACGCAGTATTTT	CATSDFWGPGTDTQYF
TRBJ1-5	-	TRBV4-1	few	TGCGCCAGCAGCCAAGATCTTTGGGACAATCAGCCCCAGCATTTT	CASSQDLWDNQPQHF
TRBJ2-7	TRBD1	TRBV4-1	-	TGCGCCAGCAGCCAAGAAGGAGAGGGGGCCTTTTTTGGGCAGTACTTC	CASSQEGEGAFFGQYF
TRBJ2-1	TRBD2	TRBV3-1	-	TGTGCCAGCAGCCAAGGCCGAGCGGGAGACTCCTACAATGAGCAGTTCTTC	CASSQGRAGDSYNEQFF
TRBJ2-5	-	TRBV15	-	TGTGCCACCAGCAGAGACTCAGGGTTACGGGGGACCCAGTACTTC	CATSRDSGLRGTQYF
TRBJ1-2	TRBD1	TRBV5-6	few	TGTGCCAGCAGTTCGGGACAGCACCCCTATGGCTACACCTTC	CASSSGQHPYGYTF
TRBJ2-2	-	TRBV7-2	few	TGTGCCAGCAGCACCGTCGCGGGGGCCACCGGGGAGCTGTTTTTT	CASSTVAGATGELFF
TRBJ2-3	-	TRBV28	many	TGTGCCAGCCCGAAGATACTCGGGGGACCCACAGATACGCAGTATTTT	CASPKILGGPTDTQYF
TRBJ2-1	TRBD2	TRBV4-3	-	TGTGCCAGCGGCCCCGGGCGCGGGAGGGCCTACAATGAGCAGTTCTTC	CASGPGRGRAYNEQFF